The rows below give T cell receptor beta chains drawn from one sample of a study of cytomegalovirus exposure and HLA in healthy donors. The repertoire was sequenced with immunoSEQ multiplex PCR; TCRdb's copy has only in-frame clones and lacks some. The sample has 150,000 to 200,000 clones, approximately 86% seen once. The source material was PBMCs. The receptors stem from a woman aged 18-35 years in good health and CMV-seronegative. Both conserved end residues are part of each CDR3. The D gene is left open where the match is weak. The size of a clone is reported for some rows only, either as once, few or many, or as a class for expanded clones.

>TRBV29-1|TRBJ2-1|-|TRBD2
TGCAGCGTTGAACTAGCGGTGAGCTCCTACAATGAGCAGTTCTTC
CSVELAVSSYNEQFF
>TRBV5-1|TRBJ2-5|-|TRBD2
TGCGCCAGCAGCTTGGTGGGTCCCGGACTAGCGGGAAGCCAAGAGACCCAGTACTTC
CASSLVGPGLAGSQETQYF
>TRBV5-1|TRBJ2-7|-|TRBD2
TGCGCCAGCAGCTTGGACCCAGCGGGGAGCTCCTACGAGCAGTACTTC
CASSLDPAGSSYEQYF
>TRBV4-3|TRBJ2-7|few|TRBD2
TGCGCCAGCAGCCTAATGGGAGCGGGACCCTACGAGCAGTACTTC
CASSLMGAGPYEQYF
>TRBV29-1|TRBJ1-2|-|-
TGCAGCGTTGAGAGCAACTATGGCTACACCTTC
CSVESNYGYTF
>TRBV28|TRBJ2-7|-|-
TGTGCCAGCAGTCGGTCCTACGAGCAGTACTTC
CASSRSYEQYF
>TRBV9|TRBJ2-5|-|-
TGTGCCAGCAGCTCGGGACTTAAAGAGACCCAGTACTTC
CASSSGLKETQYF
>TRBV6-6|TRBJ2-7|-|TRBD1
TGTGCCCACAACCGGGACAGCAACTACGAGCAGTACTTC
CAHNRDSNYEQYF
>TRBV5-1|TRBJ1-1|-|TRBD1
TGCGCCAGCAGCTTTGGGGACAGGCAGAACACTGAAGCTTTCTTT
CASSFGDRQNTEAFF
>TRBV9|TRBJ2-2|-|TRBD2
TGTGCCAGCAGCGTCTCCGGGGGGGTGGCGGGGACCGGGGAGCTGTTTTTT
CASSVSGGVAGTGELFF
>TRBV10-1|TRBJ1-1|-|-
TGCGCCAGCAGTGCCCAGGTGAACACTGAAGCTTTCTTT
CASSAQVNTEAFF
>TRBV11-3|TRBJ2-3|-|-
TGTGCCAGCAGCTTAGACCGGTTGCGAGATACGCAGTATTTT
CASSLDRLRDTQYF
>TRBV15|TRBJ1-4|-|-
TGTGCCACCAGCAGAACGCGGGCCTCTAATGAAAAACTGTTTTTT
CATSRTRASNEKLFF
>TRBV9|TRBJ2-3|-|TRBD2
TGTGCCAGCAGCTCCCGGGGCGGGACTAGCGGGAGGAGGGATACGCAGTATTTT
CASSSRGGTSGRRDTQYF
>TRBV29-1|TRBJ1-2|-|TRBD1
TGCAGCGTTGTGGAGGGGGCGAGTTGGAATGGCTACACCTTC
CSVVEGASWNGYTF
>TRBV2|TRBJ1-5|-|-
TGTGCCAGCAGTGGTAACAATCAGCCCCAGCATTTT
CASSGNNQPQHF
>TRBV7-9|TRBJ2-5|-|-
TGTGCCAGCAGTGCGGAGACCCAGTACTTC
CASSAETQYF
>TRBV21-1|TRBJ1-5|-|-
TGTGCCAACCCAGGACAGGGTGGTAGTCAGCCCCAGCATTTT
CANPGQGGSQPQHF
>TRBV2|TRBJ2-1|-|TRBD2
TGTGCCAGCAGTGGGGGAGGGGACAATGAGCAGTTCTTC
CASSGGGDNEQFF
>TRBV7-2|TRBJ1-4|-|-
TGTGCCAGCAGCTTAGTCCACACAACTAATGAAAAACTGTTTTTT
CASSLVHTTNEKLFF
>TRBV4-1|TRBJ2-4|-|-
TGCGCCAGCAGCCAAGGAACGGACAGACTAGCCAAAAACATTCAGTACTTC
CASSQGTDRLAKNIQYF
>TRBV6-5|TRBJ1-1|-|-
TGTGCCAGCAGTCCACAGCACCGGACTGAAGCTTTCTTT
CASSPQHRTEAFF
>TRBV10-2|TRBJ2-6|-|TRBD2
TGCGCCAGCAGCTACAAGACTAGCGGGACCTCTGGGGCCAACGTCCTGACTTTC
CASSYKTSGTSGANVLTF
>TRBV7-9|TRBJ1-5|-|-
TGTGCCAGCAGCCCCACCGGGAATCAGCCCCAGCATTTT
CASSPTGNQPQHF
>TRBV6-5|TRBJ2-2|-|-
TGTGCCAGCAGTTACTCCGACGGGGATGGCGGGGAGCTGTTTTTT
CASSYSDGDGGELFF
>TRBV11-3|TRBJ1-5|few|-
TGTGCCAGCAGCAATGGACAGAATCAGCCCCAGCATTTT
CASSNGQNQPQHF